The next 5 T cell receptor beta chains were all read from a single sample in a study of intratumoral heterogeneity in liver cancer. Repertoires were generated with immunoSEQ multiplex PCR, while TCRdb's copy carries only in-frame clones and drops some. The sample has just over 20,000 clones; around 73% are singletons. The sequencing here drew on tumor-adjacent normal tissue, taken before any cancer treatment. These receptors were taken from a woman aged 70-85 years with hepatocellular carcinoma.

The chain combines TRBV3-1 (or the pseudogene TRBV3-2) with TRBJ1-5, with D perhaps TRBD1 (6 bases). The germline V gene encodes CDR1 LGHDT and CDR2 YNNKEL (reference sequence). V lost 1 base and J 2 bases, leaving 12 bases between the germline ends. This CDR3 contains 16 residues. CDR3 nucleotide sequence: TGTGCCAGCAGCCAAGGGGCAGGGGAAGGCAATCAGCCCCAGCATTTT. As protein: CASSQGAGEGNQPQHF.

The chain recombines TRBV29-1 with TRBJ1-6, with a tentative D call TRBD1 (5 bases). The V and J ends lost 3 bases and 4 bases respectively, with 10 bases between them. CDR1 is SQVTM, CDR2 ANQGSEA, per germline. This CDR3 spans 14 amino acids. CDR3 sequence: CSVDRQTYNSPLHF. CDR3 sequence (DNA): TGCAGCGTTGACAGACAGACTTATAATTCACCCCTCCACTTT.

The gene calls are TRBV15 and TRBJ1-1; 8 bases fit TRBD1. Germline-derived CDR1 and CDR2 are LNHNV and YYDKDF (reference sequence). After removal of 0 bases from V and 1 base from J, the junction contained 4 bases not matched to a gene. The CDR3 length is 16 residues. Written as DNA, the CDR3 is TGTGCCACCAGCAGAGATCAGGGGGCTGGGAACACTGAAGCTTTCTTT. Its translation is CATSRDQGAGNTEAFF.

V is TRBV15 and J is TRBJ2-5; D ambiguous. CDR3 length: 16 amino acids. From germline, CDR1 is LNHNV and CDR2 YYDKDF (reference sequence). V was trimmed by 0 bases and J by 0 bases, leaving 11 bases between them. The CDR3 loop reads CATSRDPGPDQETQYF. The CDR3 coding sequence is TGTGCCACCAGCAGAGATCCCGGACCCGACCAAGAGACCCAGTACTTC.

The CDR3 DNA sequence: TGCAGCGTGGACAGCCGGATGAACACTGAAGCTTTCTTT. Its translation is CSVDSRMNTEAFF. V gene TRBV29-1 combines with J gene TRBJ1-1; perhaps TRBD1 as D (6 bases). The ends were cut back, 6 bases at V and 0 bases at J, with 11 bases in the middle. CDR3 length equals 13 residues. Germline assignment: CDR1 SQVTM and CDR2 ANQGSEA.